This paragraph reports one TCR beta chain. These data originate in a study of blood T cells in healthy people across ages. Next came a second PCR, run for about 7 to 12 cycles, which used a sample-barcoded 5' primer along with a J-beta primer mix. MiXCR was run by TCRdb on the 5' RACE reads, yielding one entry per CDR3 protein. The sample lists some 900,000 distinct CDR3 sequences, roughly 48% occurring once. Germline V CDR1 and CDR2: DFQATT, SNEGSKA (reference sequence). Trimming left V 3 bases short and J 1 base short, with 9 bases between. CDR3 size: 13 residues. Sequencing was carried out using blood. The TCR originated in a man aged 25-45 years in good health. The chain is built from TRBV20-1 and TRBJ2-5; D unclear. The CDR3 DNA reads TGCAGTGCTAGGGTTAGTCTCCAAGAGACCCAGTACTTC. Its translation: CSARVSLQETQYF.